The next 24 T cell receptor beta chains were all read from a single sample in a study of T-cell reconstitution after alpha-beta-depleted transplantation in children. A library of TCRbeta sequences, prepared with unique molecular identifiers, was generated. TCRdb called the PCR reads again in MiXCR, with one record for every CDR3 protein. The sample lists about 610,000 distinct CDR3 sequences, about 10% occurring once. Source: PBMCs from the stem cell graft donor, taken from the stem cell graft. The receptors were sampled from a human donor who donated a stem cell graft to a child with acute myeloid leukemia.

In this sample, this clonotype turned up many times. The chain links TRBV7-8 to TRBJ2-5, with D unresolved. CDR3 length equals 16 residues. The germline V gene has CDR1 SGHVS and CDR2 FQNEAQ. V was pared by 5 bases and J by 1 base, with 17 bases between. The CDR3 DNA reads as TGTGCCAGCAGCCACCGGGTTATGGCCTCCCAAGAGACCCAGTACTTC. Encoded protein: CASSHRVMASQETQYF.

CDR3 sequence reads: CASSLGGQTQYF. The CDR3 DNA sequence: TGTGCCAGCAGCTTAGGCGGCCAGACCCAGTACTTC. The rearrangement joins TRBV7-9 to TRBJ2-5, with D hard to call. This CDR3 region has 12 residues. V lost 1 base to trimming and J lost 6 bases, with 6 bases between them. Germline lookup yields CDR1 SEHNR and CDR2 FQNEAQ (reference sequence).

V gene TRBV29-1 combines with J gene TRBJ2-5; tentative D call: TRBD2 (5 bases). CDR1 is SQVTM, CDR2 ANQGSEA, per germline. V dropped 8 bases and J dropped 4 bases, with 17 bases sitting between them. The CDR3 extends over 13 amino acids. The DNA of the CDR3 is TGCAGCACCCCGGCCCTCCGGGGAGAGACCCAGTACTTC. This gives the protein CSTPALRGETQYF.

At least ten counts were recorded for this clonotype. This rearrangement joins TRBV20-1 to TRBJ2-1, with 10 positions matching TRBD2. Germline V lookup: CDR1 DFQATT, CDR2 SNEGSKA (reference sequence). The trim removed 5 bases at V and 6 bases at J, leaving 7 bases unmatched. The CDR3 is 14 amino acids. CDR3 in amino acids: CSAVGLASINEQFF. The CDR3 region has the DNA TGCAGTGCTGTGGGACTAGCGTCCATCAATGAGCAGTTCTTC.

This clonotype was seen only a few times. The chain recombines TRBV12-3 or TRBV12-4 with TRBJ1-1; tentative D call: TRBD1 (5 bases). The CDR3 totals 14 residues. Trimming cost V 3 bases and J 7 bases, with 15 bases left between them. The CDR3 loop is CASSFGGKGFEAFF. DNA for the CDR3: TGTGCCAGCAGTTTTGGGGGGAAGGGCTTTGAAGCTTTCTTT.

This clonotype has more than one count but fewer than ten. The rearrangement links TRBV5-1 to TRBJ2-1, with D perhaps TRBD2 (9 bases). This CDR3 is 20 amino acids long. V lost 1 base and J lost 7, with 30 bases in between. The germline gives CDR1 SGHRS, CDR2 YFSETQ. CDR3 loop: CASSLPETGVRLADPNEQFF. Here the CDR3 DNA reads TGCGCCAGCAGCTTGCCAGAGACAGGGGTCAGACTAGCGGATCCAAATGAGCAGTTCTTC.

In its sample, this clonotype was seen a few times. This rearrangement joins TRBV29-1 to TRBJ2-1; D possibly corresponds to TRBD1 (5 bases). CDR1 SQVTM and CDR2 ANQGSEA come from the germline V gene. V lost 7 bases, J lost 0 bases, and 19 bases lay in between. The CDR3 spans 16 residues. DNA for the CDR3: TGCAGCGCTCTTCTTGCGACAGCGAACTCCTACAATGAGCAGTTCTTC. Translating it yields CSALLATANSYNEQFF.

The rearrangement joins TRBV20-1 to TRBJ2-1; D is undetermined. This CDR3 spans 11 amino acids. The ends were cut back, 5 bases at V and 8 bases at J, with 10 bases in the middle. Per germline, CDR1 DFQATT and CDR2 SNEGSKA (reference sequence). CDR3 sequence (DNA): TGCAGTGCTTTGGCTAGGGATGAGCAGTTCTTC. Protein sequence: CSALARDEQFF.

This chain connects TRBV5-4 to TRBJ2-5; possible D gene TRBD1, 6 bases. Germline assignment: CDR1 SGHNT and CDR2 YYREEE (reference sequence). V gave up 2 bases and J gave up 5 bases, with 10 bases separating them. The CDR3 is 13 residues long. CDR3 protein: CASSFAGAETQYF. CDR3 DNA sequence: TGTGCCAGCAGCTTTGCAGGGGCTGAGACCCAGTACTTC.

This clonotype was counted only a few times. The chain carries TRBV5-1 and TRBJ2-7, with 7 bases aligning to TRBD2. Germline trimming cut 6 bases from V and 2 bases from J; bases unmatched to any gene: 11. Germline-derived CDR1 and CDR2 are SGHRS and YFSETQ. This CDR3 is 15 amino acids long. The DNA of the CDR3 is TGCGCCAGCAACCCCTCTAGCGGCCTTCCCTACGAGCAGTACTTC. Protein: CASNPSSGLPYEQYF.

The rearrangement uses TRBV25-1 and TRBJ2-5, with 7 bases matching TRBD1. V shed 3 bases and J 5 bases; nucleotides not matched to a gene: 18. CDR1 and CDR2 from the germline V gene are MGHDK and SYGVNS. The CDR3 is made up of 18 amino acids. This chain's CDR3 is CASSDLDETGAVQETQYF. The CDR3 region has the DNA TGTGCCAGCAGTGATCTCGATGAAACAGGGGCGGTTCAGGAGACCCAGTACTTC.

This clonotype showed up many times. The chain carries TRBV20-1 and TRBJ2-3; a possible D gene is TRBD2 (5 bases). The germline gives CDR1 DFQATT, CDR2 SNEGSKA (reference sequence). The CDR3 has 14 residues. V was cut by 6 bases and J by 1 base, with 14 bases left in between. In DNA form, the CDR3 reads TGCAGTGCCAATAGCGCAGTCGGCACAGATACGCAGTATTTT. Amino acid sequence: CSANSAVGTDTQYF.

This chain joins TRBV10-3 and TRBJ2-1; 10 bases line up with TRBD2. The V segment lost 6 bases and the J segment 8 bases; nucleotides outside the gene matches: 7. The CDR3 totals 14 residues. Germline V gives CDR1 ENHRY, CDR2 SYGVKD. CDR3 DNA: TGTGCCATCAGGGAGCGGGAGGGCCCCGATGAGCAGTTCTTC. Protein sequence: CAIREREGPDEQFF.

This clonotype was detected a few times. V is TRBV24-1 and J is TRBJ2-6, with D perhaps given as TRBD1 or TRBD2 (5 bases each). CDR3 length equals 20 residues. The V gene's germline CDR1 is KGHDR and CDR2 SFDVKD. Trimming took 4 bases from V and 0 from J, leaving 21 bases between them. The CDR3 nucleotides are TGTGCCACCAGTGACCTTTCATCGACGGATGGGGGCTCTGGGGCCAACGTCCTGACTTTC. Translated, it gives CATSDLSSTDGGSGANVLTF.

This clonotype was observed many times. V gene TRBV12-3 or TRBV12-4 combines with J gene TRBJ1-6; TRBD1 might be the D (5 bases). The CDR3 runs to 14 residues. V dropped 5 bases and J dropped 9 bases, with 14 bases sitting between them. The CDR3, as DNA: TGTGCCAGCAGTACGGGTCTGGGGGTTTCACCCCTCCACTTT. Its translation is CASSTGLGVSPLHF.

There are many counts of this clonotype. The chain uses TRBV10-3 and TRBJ2-7; D is perhaps TRBD2 (5 bases). The V and J ends lost 8 bases and 0 bases respectively, with 11 bases between them. Germline lookup yields CDR1 ENHRY and CDR2 SYGVKD. This CDR3 has 13 residues. CDR3 residues: CAIGEISSYEQYF. Here the CDR3 DNA reads TGTGCCATCGGGGAGATTTCCTCCTACGAGCAGTACTTC.

This clonotype has more than one count but fewer than ten. This CDR3 is CSARDRAAYSNQPQHF. CDR3 bases: TGCAGTGCTAGAGATAGGGCAGCCTATAGCAATCAGCCCCAGCATTTT. The genes are TRBV20-1 and TRBJ1-5; D ambiguous. Looked up from germline, CDR1 is DFQATT and CDR2 is SNEGSKA (reference sequence). V lost 0 bases, J lost 0 bases, and 12 bases lay in between. There are 16 residues in the CDR3.

This clonotype was recorded at least ten times. The chain joins TRBV12-3 or TRBV12-4 to TRBJ1-1; perhaps TRBD1 as D (6 bases). With 10 bases removed from V and 6 bases from J, the gap between germline ends came to 18 bases. The CDR3 runs to 13 residues. The CDR3 loop reads CATAPRGGPEAFF. CDR3 bases: TGTGCCACCGCACCGAGGGGGGGCCCTGAAGCTTTCTTT.

The rearrangement uses TRBV9 and TRBJ2-1; 12 bases align to TRBD2. The germline V gene encodes CDR1 SGDLS and CDR2 YYNGEE. V trimming: 4 bases; J trimming: 6 bases; junction bases outside the gene matches: 8. CDR3 size: 16 residues. The CDR3 region has the DNA TGTGCCAGCAGCCCCCGACTAGCGGGAGATGGCAATGAGCAGTTCTTC. Amino acids: CASSPRLAGDGNEQFF.

This clonotype was counted at least ten times. V usage is TRBV6-2 or TRBV6-3 and J usage is TRBJ2-5, with 9 bases fitting TRBD2. The V gene's germline CDR1 is MNHEY and CDR2 SVGEGT. The length of the CDR3 is 19 residues. V gave up 2 bases and J gave up 1 base; unmatched junction bases: 14. CDR3 in amino acids: CASSYQREDLTTPQETQYF. CDR3 DNA sequence: TGTGCCAGCAGTTACCAGCGGGAGGACTTAACCACGCCCCAAGAGACCCAGTACTTC.

This clonotype was found many times. The rearrangement uses TRBV27 and TRBJ2-1; unclear D gene. The ends were cut back, 2 bases at V and 5 bases at J, with 10 bases in the middle. This CDR3 region has 14 residues. Germline V gene data show CDR1 as MNHEY and CDR2 as SMNVEV (reference sequence). Here the CDR3 DNA reads TGTGCCAGCAGTTTAAGTCAGGTACACAATGAGCAGTTCTTC. Protein sequence: CASSLSQVHNEQFF.

This chain uses TRBV12-3 or TRBV12-4 with TRBJ1-3; D unresolved. The ends were cut back, 0 bases at V and 0 bases at J, with 6 bases in the middle. This CDR3 contains 15 residues. CDR3 protein: CASSLAGFSGNTIYF. As DNA, the CDR3 is TGTGCCAGCAGTTTAGCAGGGTTCTCTGGAAACACCATATATTTT.

At least ten counts were recorded for this clonotype. In DNA, the CDR3 is TGTGCCAGCAGTTTGAGTTGGGGACAGGGAGTACAGCAGCCCCAGCATTTT. Translating gives CASSLSWGQGVQQPQHF. V gene TRBV28 combines with J gene TRBJ1-5; the match to TRBD1 covers 9 bases. CDR1 and CDR2 from the germline V gene are MDHEN and SYDVKM. V lost 3 bases to trimming and J lost 7 bases; unmatched junction nucleotides: 13. The CDR3 runs to 17 residues.

This clonotype has just a few counts. The gene calls are TRBV5-1 and TRBJ2-7, with 9 positions matching TRBD2. J gave up 4 bases and V 0 bases, and 5 bases lay outside the gene matches. The CDR3 runs 15 residues. CDR1 SGHRS and CDR2 YFSETQ come from the germline V gene. The CDR3 region has the DNA TGCGCCAGCAGCTTGGCTGCGGGAGGGGTATACGAGCAGTACTTC. It encodes CASSLAAGGVYEQYF. The full variable domain, with the rest looked up from reference TRBV5-1 and TRBJ2-7, is KAGVTQTPRYLIKTRGQQVTLSCSPISGHRSVSWYQQTPGQGLQFLFEYFSETQRNKGNFPGRFSGRQFSNSRSEMNVSTLELGDSALYLCASSLAAGGVYEQYFGPGTRLTVT.